This passage covers 25 T cell receptor beta chains from one sample sequenced in a study of early stage breast cancer tumors. Method: immunoSEQ multiplex PCR; TCRdb's copy keeps in-frame clones and lacks some. The sample records some 35,000 clones, over 65% being singletons. The sample was blood. These receptors all stem from a person between 60 and 69 years old with breast cancer.

V and J are TRBV5-1 and TRBJ2-3; D call uncertain. Germline CDR1 reads SGHRS; CDR2 reads YFSETQ. This CDR3 comprises 15 residues. Trimming took 0 bases from V and 2 from J, leaving 10 bases between them. DNA of the CDR3: TGCGCCAGCAGCTTGGGGGGTTTGGTCACAGATACGCAGTATTTT. This codes for CASSLGGLVTDTQYF.

The chain recombines TRBV18 with TRBJ1-1; tentative D call: TRBD1 (5 bases). This CDR3 has 14 amino acids. Germline V gives CDR1 KGHSH, CDR2 LQKENI. V dropped 5 bases and J dropped 1 base, with 11 bases sitting between them. CDR3 amino acids: CASSGGLRNTEAFF. The CDR3 DNA reads as TGTGCCAGCTCAGGGGGATTGAGGAACACTGAAGCTTTCTTT.

The CDR3 protein is CASSLKVGNTADTQYF. CDR3 nucleotides: TGCGCCAGCAGCTTGAAAGTGGGGAACACGGCAGATACGCAGTATTTT. V gene TRBV5-1 combines with J gene TRBJ2-3, with D unclear. The germline gives CDR1 SGHRS, CDR2 YFSETQ. The CDR3 contains 16 residues. V was pared by 1 base and J by 4 bases, with 16 bases between.

The V and J genes are TRBV7-8 and TRBJ2-7, with D uncertain. The length of the CDR3 is 13 residues. Germline assignment: CDR1 SGHVS and CDR2 FQNEAQ. Deletions cut 3 bases from V and 3 bases from J, with 9 bases between. CDR3 DNA: TGTGCCAGCAGCTTCTACCGGAGCTACGAGCAGTACTTC. Its translation is CASSFYRSYEQYF. The variable domain in full, completed from reference TRBV7-8 and TRBJ2-7, reads GAGVSQSPRYKVAKRGQDVALRCDPISGHVSLFWYQQALGQGPEFLTYFQNEAQLDKSGLPSDRFFAERPEGSVSTLKIQRTQQEDSAVYLCASSFYRSYEQYFGPGTRLTVT.

This clone was detected only a few times. V is TRBV2 and J is TRBJ2-7, with TRBD2 matching over 11 bases. Germline V gene lookup returns CDR1 SNHLY and CDR2 FYNNEI. V was pared by 6 bases and J by 7 bases, with 5 bases of the junction left unmatched. The CDR3 spans 13 residues. The CDR3 DNA follows: TGTGCCAGCAGGCCGACTAGCGGGACTGAGCAGTACTTC. Amino acid sequence: CASRPTSGTEQYF.

The chain employs TRBV6-5 and TRBJ2-7; D may be TRBD2 (6 bases). The V gene lost 0 bases and the J gene lost 3 bases, with 15 bases spanning the gap. The CDR3 runs 16 residues. Germline V gives CDR1 MNHEY, CDR2 SVGAGI. CDR3 coding DNA: TGTGCCAGCAGTTACTCGGATGCGGGACCATTCTACGAGCAGTACTTC. Protein product: CASSYSDAGPFYEQYF.

The J gene is TRBJ1-1, the V gene TRBV9; no definite D call. V lost 4 bases and J lost 3, with 10 bases in between. The CDR3 is 13 amino acids. From germline, CDR1 is SGDLS and CDR2 YYNGEE. CDR3 protein: CASSQNTDTEAFF. The CDR3 DNA follows: TGTGCCAGCAGCCAAAATACGGACACTGAAGCTTTCTTT. Based on the CDR3 plus reference TRBV9 and TRBJ1-1, the full variable domain is DSGVTQTPKHLITATGQRVTLRCSPRSGDLSVYWYQQSLDQGLQFLIQYYNGEERAKGNILERFSAQQFPDLHSELNLSSLELGDSALYFCASSQNTDTEAFFGQGTRLTVV.

The CDR3 nucleotides read TGTGCCAGTAGTCAGACAGGGGGCACTGCTGAAGCTTTCTTT. It yields the protein CASSQTGGTAEAFF. This chain connects TRBV19 to TRBJ1-1, with TRBD1 matching 10 bases. This CDR3 is built from 14 residues. Germline V gene data show CDR1 as LNHDA and CDR2 as SQIVND (reference sequence). Unmatched junction bases numbered 6, after V lost 5 bases and J lost 6 bases.

The rearrangement joins TRBV30 to TRBJ1-5; tentative D call: TRBD1 (5 bases). V dropped 3 bases and J dropped 4 bases, with 13 bases sitting between them. The germline V gene has CDR1 GTSNPN and CDR2 SVGIG (reference sequence). The CDR3 totals 14 residues. The CDR3 reads CAWSFSRGNQPQHF. The CDR3 nucleotides are TGTGCCTGGAGCTTTTCACGGGGGAATCAGCCCCAGCATTTT.

The rearrangement links TRBV5-1 to TRBJ2-5, with TRBD1 matching over 8 bases. The CDR3 extends over 14 amino acids. The V segment lost 5 bases and the J segment 2 bases; nucleotides outside the gene matches: 5. CDR1 is SGHRS, CDR2 YFSETQ, per germline. The DNA for the CDR3 is TGCGCCAGCAGTTGGCGGACAGGGCAAGAGACCCAGTACTTC. Encoded protein: CASSWRTGQETQYF.

The V and J genes are TRBV7-2 and TRBJ2-3, with TRBD2 identical over 7 bases. Per germline, CDR1 SGHTA and CDR2 FQGNSA. Trimming cost V 1 base and J 4 bases; bases outside gene matches: 5. The CDR3 totals 15 residues. The CDR3 protein is CASSLVPGGADTQYF. The CDR3 DNA is TGTGCCAGCAGCTTAGTGCCGGGGGGAGCAGATACGCAGTATTTT.

The gene calls are TRBV5-1 and TRBJ1-4; no reliable D call. The V gene's germline CDR1 is SGHRS and CDR2 YFSETQ. The length of the CDR3 is 15 residues. Trimming cost V 3 bases and J 0 bases, with 9 bases left between them. The CDR3 here is CASSWAHATNEKLFF. The CDR3 coding sequence is TGCGCCAGCAGCTGGGCGCATGCAACTAATGAAAAACTGTTTTTT.

The V and J genes are TRBV27 and TRBJ1-2; D possibly corresponds to TRBD1 (6 bases). The CDR3 spans 14 residues. V lost 0 bases, J lost 8 bases, and 13 bases lay in between. The V gene's germline CDR1 is MNHEY and CDR2 SMNVEV (reference sequence). This CDR3 is CASSLSTGARGYTF. In nucleotides, the CDR3 is TGTGCCAGCAGTTTATCAACGGGGGCACGCGGCTACACCTTC.

This rearrangement joins TRBV6-5 to TRBJ1-1; tentatively, D is TRBD1 (5 bases). From germline, CDR1 is MNHEY and CDR2 SVGAGI. The CDR3 covers 15 residues. The ends were cut back, 4 bases at V and 0 bases at J, with 12 bases in the middle. The CDR3 nucleotides read TGTGCCAGCAGTTTGATGGGACCGTTGAACACTGAAGCTTTCTTT. It yields the protein CASSLMGPLNTEAFF.

V and J are TRBV9 and TRBJ2-2, with D unresolved. This CDR3 spans 16 amino acids. The germline gives CDR1 SGDLS, CDR2 YYNGEE. V was trimmed by 0 bases and J by 1 base, leaving 10 bases between them. The CDR3 DNA is TGTGCCAGCAGCGTAGGAGGACGCATGAACACCGGGGAGCTGTTTTTT. Residues: CASSVGGRMNTGELFF.

This clone has just one count. The chain links TRBV30 to TRBJ2-7; 8 positions match TRBD1. Germline CDR1 GTSNPN, CDR2 SVGIG (reference sequence). The CDR3 is 15 residues long. J was trimmed by 1 base and V by 0 bases; bases with no gene match: 5. The CDR3 spells CAWSVRDRRSYEQYF. CDR3 bases: TGTGCCTGGAGTGTAAGGGACAGGAGATCCTACGAGCAGTACTTC.

The chain employs TRBV7-8 and TRBJ1-3; the D is unclear. CDR1 is SGHVS and CDR2 is FQNEAQ in the germline V gene. The CDR3 contains 14 residues. The V gene lost 1 base and the J gene lost 3 bases, with 7 bases spanning the gap. CDR3 sequence reads: CASSLVTGGNTIYF. For the CDR3, the DNA is TGTGCCAGCAGCTTAGTCACGGGTGGAAACACCATATATTTT.

This chain connects TRBV6-1 to TRBJ1-1; perhaps TRBD1 as D (5 bases). Germline CDR1 MNHNS, CDR2 SASEGT. The CDR3 consists of 14 residues. The V and J ends lost 5 bases and 5 bases respectively, with 15 bases between them. The CDR3 coding sequence is TGTGCCAGCAGTTATAGGGGTGCGGATACTGAAGCTTTCTTT. The encoded protein is CASSYRGADTEAFF.

This rearrangement joins TRBV30 to TRBJ2-3, with 13 positions matching TRBD2. Germline CDR1 GTSNPN, CDR2 SVGIG (reference sequence). This CDR3 is 14 amino acids long. V lost 5 bases to trimming and J lost 4 bases; unmatched junction nucleotides: 3. CDR3 protein: CAWGLAGVADTQYF. The CDR3 DNA reads as TGTGCCTGGGGACTAGCGGGAGTCGCAGATACGCAGTATTTT.

V usage is TRBV6-5 and J usage is TRBJ2-2; D may be TRBD1 or TRBD2 (5 bases each). The CDR3 consists of 14 residues. The V gene lost 6 bases and the J gene lost 2 bases, with 10 bases spanning the gap. Germline CDR1 MNHEY, CDR2 SVGAGI. CDR3 region: CASRRDVNTGELFF. DNA for the CDR3: TGTGCCAGCAGGAGGGACGTCAACACCGGGGAGCTGTTTTTT.

The J gene is TRBJ1-1, the V gene TRBV7-9, with D possibly being TRBD1 (5 bases). The CDR3 is made up of 13 amino acids. The V gene lost 5 bases and the J gene lost 11 bases, with 18 bases spanning the gap. Per germline, CDR1 SEHNR and CDR2 FQNEAQ (reference sequence). The CDR3 DNA reads TGTGCCAGCAGCCGCCTCGGGACCCTCGAGGCTTTCTTT. Its protein is CASSRLGTLEAFF.

The chain recombines TRBV19 with TRBJ2-3, with TRBD2 matching over 8 bases. The germline V gene has CDR1 LNHDA and CDR2 SQIVND (reference sequence). CDR3 length: 14 amino acids. Unmatched junction bases numbered 5, after V lost 2 bases and J lost 7 bases. CDR3 DNA sequence: TGTGCCAGTAGTATAAGCGGGAGCGTATATACGCAGTATTTT. As protein: CASSISGSVYTQYF.

The V gene is TRBV5-1, the J gene TRBJ1-2; 7 bases fit TRBD1. In germline, CDR1 is SGHRS, CDR2 YFSETQ. Germline trimming cut 5 bases from V and 3 bases from J; bases unmatched to any gene: 10. The CDR3 runs to 15 residues. The CDR3 loop reads CASSTDRALDYGYTF. CDR3 bases: TGCGCCAGCAGTACCGACAGGGCGTTAGACTATGGCTACACCTTC.

This rearrangement joins TRBV27 to TRBJ1-1; TRBD1 aligns across 7 bases. CDR3 length equals 13 residues. In germline, CDR1 is MNHEY, CDR2 SMNVEV (reference sequence). The J segment lost 5 bases and the V segment lost 6 bases, leaving 6 bases of the junction unmatched. The CDR3 sequence is CASRGQLITEAFF. The CDR3 nucleotides read TGTGCCAGCAGGGGACAGTTAATTACTGAAGCTTTCTTT.

The gene calls are TRBV5-1 and TRBJ1-2; D gene unclear. Trimming took 3 bases from V and 6 from J, leaving 9 bases between them. There are 12 residues in the CDR3. Germline V lookup: CDR1 SGHRS, CDR2 YFSETQ. CDR3 DNA sequence: TGCGCCAGCAGCTCCTCGAAAGATGGCTACACCTTC. This translates into CASSSSKDGYTF.